One sample yielded the 9 T cell receptor beta chains listed below, sequenced in a study of shared clonotypes between healthy human individuals. Clones were sequenced by immunoSEQ multiplex PCR, and TCRdb holds only the in-frame ones, with some missing. The sample consists of fewer than 1.8 million clones, approximately 98.5% of them appearing once. The material sequenced was naive CD4+ T cells sorted from blood. Subset defined: CD45RA+ positively selected. The receptors derive from a man aged 30 to 45 in good health.

V gene TRBV27 combines with J gene TRBJ2-7, with 12 bases matching TRBD2. Germline CDR1 MNHEY, CDR2 SMNVEV (reference sequence). This CDR3 is built from 18 residues. V lost 6 bases, J lost 1 base, and 13 bases stayed unmatched. CDR3 DNA sequence: TGTGCCAGCAGCCGGGCTAGCGGGAGGGCCAGTAATTCCTACGAGCAGTACTTC. This translates into CASSRASGRASNSYEQYF.

In nucleotides, the CDR3 is TGTGCCAGCAGTTTCCCCAGGCTGGCTGGAAACACCATATATTTT. Protein sequence: CASSFPRLAGNTIYF. The chain recombines TRBV28 with TRBJ1-3, with D uncertain. The CDR3 sequence is 15 residues long. Trimming stripped 3 bases from V and 2 bases from J, with 11 bases between. CDR1 and CDR2 from the germline V gene are MDHEN and SYDVKM.

The V gene is TRBV15, the J gene TRBJ2-7; 8 bases align to TRBD1. Germline-derived CDR1 and CDR2 are LNHNV and YYDKDF (reference sequence). This CDR3 has 15 residues. The trim removed 0 bases at V and 2 bases at J, leaving 3 bases unmatched. The CDR3 loop is CATSRDQGQAYEQYF. CDR3 bases: TGTGCCACCAGCAGAGATCAGGGACAGGCCTACGAGCAGTACTTC.

This clone was detected once. This chain uses TRBV7-8 with TRBJ2-3, with a weak D call TRBD2 (6 bases). Germline CDR1 is SGHVS and CDR2 is FQNEAQ. V was shortened by 2 bases and J by 1 base, with 13 bases between the two germline ends. The CDR3 runs 16 residues. As DNA, the CDR3 is TGTGCCAGCAGCTTAACTGGGGAGGAACGCACAGATACGCAGTATTTT. Translated: CASSLTGEERTDTQYF.

CDR3 nucleotides: TGTGCCAGCTCACTCAGACTAGCGGGAGGATTTGCAGATACGCAGTATTTT. The encoded protein is CASSLRLAGGFADTQYF. J is TRBJ2-3 and V is TRBV18, with 13 bases aligning to TRBD2. Germline V gene data show CDR1 as KGHSH and CDR2 as LQKENI. The CDR3 contains 17 residues. The trim removed 4 bases at V and 4 bases at J, leaving 8 bases unmatched.

V and J are TRBV29-1 and TRBJ2-1; D is perhaps TRBD1 or TRBD2 (5 bases each). V shed 5 bases and J shed 9 bases, with 11 bases lying between them. Germline CDR1 reads SQVTM; CDR2 reads ANQGSEA. The CDR3 sequence is 11 residues long. The CDR3 region is CSVLLGAEQFF. CDR3 nucleotides: TGCAGCGTTCTCCTCGGGGCTGAGCAGTTCTTC.

This clone was counted a single time. The chain couples TRBV11-2 to TRBJ2-7; tentatively, D is TRBD1 (5 bases). Trimming removed 3 bases at V and 3 bases at J, with 12 bases between. Looked up from germline, CDR1 is SGHAT and CDR2 is FQNNGV. The length of the CDR3 is 14 residues. CDR3 loop: CASSFWTSGYEQYF. The CDR3 coding sequence is TGTGCCAGCAGCTTTTGGACATCCGGCTACGAGCAGTACTTC.

The V and J genes are TRBV28 and TRBJ2-7; TRBD1 agrees at 8 bases. The germline V gene encodes CDR1 MDHEN and CDR2 SYDVKM. The CDR3 is made up of 15 amino acids. Unmatched junction bases numbered 8, after V lost 2 bases and J lost 5 bases. In DNA, the CDR3 is TGTGCCAGCAGTTTAGGAGGACAGGGAGGAGACGAGCAGTACTTC. Protein product: CASSLGGQGGDEQYF. Looking up the rest from reference TRBV28 and TRBJ2-7 gives the full variable domain: DVKVTQSSRYLVKRTGEKVFLECVQDMDHENMFWYRQDPGLGLRLIYFSYDVKMKEKGDIPEGYSVSREKKERFSLILESASTNQTSMYLCASSLGGQGGDEQYFGPGTRLTVT.

J is TRBJ2-6 and V is TRBV10-3; 7 bases line up with TRBD2. Unmatched junction bases numbered 7, after V lost 0 bases and J lost 2 bases. The length of the CDR3 is 18 residues. Germline lookup yields CDR1 ENHRY and CDR2 SYGVKD. The CDR3 sequence is CAISESSRGGTGANVLTF. CDR3 nucleotides: TGTGCCATCAGTGAGTCGAGTAGGGGAGGGACTGGGGCCAACGTCCTGACTTTC.